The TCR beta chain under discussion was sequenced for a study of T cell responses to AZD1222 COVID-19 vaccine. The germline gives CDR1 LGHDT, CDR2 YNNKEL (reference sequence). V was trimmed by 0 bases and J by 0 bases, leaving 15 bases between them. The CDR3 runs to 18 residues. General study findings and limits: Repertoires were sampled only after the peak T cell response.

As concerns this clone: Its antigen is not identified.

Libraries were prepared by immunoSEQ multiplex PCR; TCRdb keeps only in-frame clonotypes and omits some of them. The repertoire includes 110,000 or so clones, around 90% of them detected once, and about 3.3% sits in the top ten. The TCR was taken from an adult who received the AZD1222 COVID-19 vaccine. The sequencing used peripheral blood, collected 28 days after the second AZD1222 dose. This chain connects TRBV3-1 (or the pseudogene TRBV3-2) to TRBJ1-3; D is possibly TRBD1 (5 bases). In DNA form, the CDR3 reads TGTGCCAGCAGCCAAGACAACAGGAGACCCAGCTCTGGAAACACCATATATTTT. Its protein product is CASSQDNRRPSSGNTIYF.